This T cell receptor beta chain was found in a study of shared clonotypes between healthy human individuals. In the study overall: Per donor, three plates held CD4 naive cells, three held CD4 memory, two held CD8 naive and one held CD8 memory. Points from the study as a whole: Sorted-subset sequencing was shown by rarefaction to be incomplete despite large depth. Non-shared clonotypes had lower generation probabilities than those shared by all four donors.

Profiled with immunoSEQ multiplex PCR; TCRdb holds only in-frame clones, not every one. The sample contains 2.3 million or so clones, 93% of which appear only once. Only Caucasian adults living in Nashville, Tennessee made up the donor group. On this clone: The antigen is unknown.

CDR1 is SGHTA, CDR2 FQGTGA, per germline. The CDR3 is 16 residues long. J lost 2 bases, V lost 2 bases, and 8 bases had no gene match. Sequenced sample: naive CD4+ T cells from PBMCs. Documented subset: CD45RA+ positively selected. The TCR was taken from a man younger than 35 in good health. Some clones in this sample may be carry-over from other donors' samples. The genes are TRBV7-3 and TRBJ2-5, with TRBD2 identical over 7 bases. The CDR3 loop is CASSLLGGTEQETQYF. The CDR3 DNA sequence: TGTGCCAGCAGCTTATTGGGGGGGACGGAACAAGAGACCCAGTACTTC.